The T cell receptor beta chain under discussion was sequenced for a study of T cells after yellow fever vaccination. There are 11 residues in the CDR3. Germline CDR1 and CDR2: SGHTS and YDEGEE. V was trimmed by 1 base and J by 8 bases, leaving 4 bases between them. Whole-study findings and limits: A small share of clonotypes appeared in both CD4 and CD8 compartments. The booster saw the reappearance of most primary-vaccination clones (about 95% CD4, about 90% CD8).

TCRdb re-analysed the 5' RACE reads in MiXCR, keeping a single row per CDR3 protein. The repertoire holds 250,000 to 350,000 distinct CDR3 sequences, about 6.9% seen once, with roughly a sixth in the top ten. This clonotype was detected ten times or more. What it recognizes is unknown. The V and J genes are TRBV5-8 and TRBJ2-4, with D uncertain. This sample comprised PBMCs, obtained about 49 days after the first yellow fever vaccination. The origin of this receptor is a man younger than 35 who received the YFV17D yellow fever vaccine. CDR3 sequence (DNA): TGTGCCAGCAGCTTGAGGGACATTCAGTACTTC. Its protein product is CASSLRDIQYF.